This T cell receptor (beta chain) was profiled in a study of OX40 agonist ivuxolimab in advanced cancers. Autoimmune disease history or systemic immunosuppression led to patient exclusion. Study-level results: CD4+ and CD8+ blood T cells expanded clonally by week 6 at 0.1 to 3.0 mg/kg.

Germline assignment: CDR1 SGHTA and CDR2 FQGNSA. Between the trimmed V and J ends, which lost 3 bases and 0 bases, there was a span of 8 bases. This CDR3 is 14 amino acids long. This clone is a singleton in its sample. Its antigen is not identified. TCRdb's table, derived via immunoSEQ multiplex PCR, lists solely in-frame clones and lacks some. The sample shows 70,000 to 80,000 clones, 88% of them seen only once. This clonotype was sampled from an adult with an advanced solid tumor such as melanoma, head and neck, liver or kidney cancer. This material consisted of CD4+ or CD8+ T cells sorted from blood, taken in a trial of the OX40 agonist ivuxolimab. The V gene is TRBV7-2, the J gene TRBJ1-1; D gene ambiguous. CDR3 nucleotide sequence: TGTGCCAGCAGCTTCCAGATTATGAACACTGAAGCTTTCTTT. It yields the protein CASSFQIMNTEAFF.